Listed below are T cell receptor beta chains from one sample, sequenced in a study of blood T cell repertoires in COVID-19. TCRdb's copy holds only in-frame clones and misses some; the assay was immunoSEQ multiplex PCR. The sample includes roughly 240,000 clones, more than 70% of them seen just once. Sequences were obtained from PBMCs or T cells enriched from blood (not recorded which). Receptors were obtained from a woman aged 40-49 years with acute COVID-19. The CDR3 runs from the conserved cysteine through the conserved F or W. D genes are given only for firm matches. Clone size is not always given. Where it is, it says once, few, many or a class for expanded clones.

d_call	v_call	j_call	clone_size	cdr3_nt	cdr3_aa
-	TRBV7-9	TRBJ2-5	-	TGTGCCAGCAGCCAGACTAGTGTCACCGCGACCCAGTACTTC	CASSQTSVTATQYF
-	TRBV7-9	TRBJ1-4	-	TGTGCCAGCAGCTACAGCAATGCTAATGAAAAACTGTTTTTT	CASSYSNANEKLFF
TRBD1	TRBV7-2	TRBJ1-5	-	TGTGCCAGCAGCTTAGCGCCGAGGGACAGGGGCGGTCAGCCCCAGCATTTT	CASSLAPRDRGGQPQHF
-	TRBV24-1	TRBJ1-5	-	TGTGCCACCAGTGAGGGGGCCAGCAATCAGCCCCAGCATTTT	CATSEGASNQPQHF
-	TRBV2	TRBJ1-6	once	TGTGCCAGCAGTGAGTCCGGGACACTGAATAATTCACCCCTCCACTTT	CASSESGTLNNSPLHF
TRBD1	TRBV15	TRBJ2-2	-	TGTGCCACCAGCAGAGATTATCAGGGGGTGAACACCGGGGAGCTGTTTTTT	CATSRDYQGVNTGELFF
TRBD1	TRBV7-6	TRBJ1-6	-	TGTGCCAGCAGCTTAGGGGACAGGAGGACGAGAGGCCTCCATTCACCCCTCCACTTT	CASSLGDRRTRGLHSPLHF
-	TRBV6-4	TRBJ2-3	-	TGTGCCAGCAGTGACCCTCCCGGGACAAGGGAAAGCACAGATACGCAGTATTTT	CASSDPPGTRESTDTQYF
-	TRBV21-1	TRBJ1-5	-	TGTGCCAGCAGCAATATTAATTTTTGTCCCGGGAGCAATCAGCCCCAGCATTTT	CASSNINFCPGSNQPQHF
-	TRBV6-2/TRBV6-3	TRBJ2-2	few	TGTGCCAGCAGTTACCCCAAAGGGGGGAACACCGGGGAGCTGTTTTTT	CASSYPKGGNTGELFF
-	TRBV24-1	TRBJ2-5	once	TGTGCCACCGGGGGGGCTGCGGGAGTGGGTGAGACCCAGTACTTC	CATGGAAGVGETQYF
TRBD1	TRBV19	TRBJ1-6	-	TGTGCCAGTAGCCGGGACAGGGGGTATAATTCACCCCTCCACTTT	CASSRDRGYNSPLHF
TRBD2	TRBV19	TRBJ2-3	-	TGTGCCAGTAGTAGTTTCGGGACTAGCGCAATTAGCACAGATACGCAGTATTTT	CASSSFGTSAISTDTQYF
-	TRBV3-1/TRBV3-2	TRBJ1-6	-	TGTGCCAGCAGCCAAGGGTCCGCAGGGGAATCACCCCTCCACTTT	CASSQGSAGESPLHF
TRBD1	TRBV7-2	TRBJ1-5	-	TGTGCCAGCAGCTTCCGGGACAGCGTAATCCAGCCCCAGCATTTT	CASSFRDSVIQPQHF
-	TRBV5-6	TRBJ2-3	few	TGTGCCAGCAGCGAGAGGAGAGATACGCAGTATTTT	CASSERRDTQYF
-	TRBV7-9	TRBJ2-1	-	TGTGCCAGCAGCTCCAGCACGGGACTCCCCTCACCCTGGAATGAGCAGTTCTTC	CASSSSTGLPSPWNEQFF
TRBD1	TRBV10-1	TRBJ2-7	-	TGCGCCAGCAGTGCAGGGGGATCCGGGGACGAGCAGTACTTC	CASSAGGSGDEQYF
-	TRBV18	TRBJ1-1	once	TGTGCCAGCTCACCACGGCCAGCAGGGATGATGAACACTGAAGCTTTCTTT	CASSPRPAGMMNTEAFF
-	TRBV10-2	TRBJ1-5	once	TGCGCCAGCAGTGAGTCGGCCGGGACTGGCCAGCCCCAGCATTTT	CASSESAGTGQPQHF
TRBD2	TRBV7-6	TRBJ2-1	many	TGTGCCAGCAGCTTAGGAGCGGGGGGTGGTGAGCAGTTCTTC	CASSLGAGGGEQFF
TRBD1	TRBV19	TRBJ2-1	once	TGTGCCAGTAGCGACACCGGGACAGGCTCCTACAATGAGCAGTTCTTC	CASSDTGTGSYNEQFF
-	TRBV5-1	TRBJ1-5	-	TGCGCCAGCAGAGCTGGGGGGGATCAGCCCCAGCATTTT	CASRAGGDQPQHF
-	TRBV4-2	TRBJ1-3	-	TGTGCCAGCAGCCGGGGGGGTGACGCGGTGTCTGGAAACACCATATATTTT	CASSRGGDAVSGNTIYF
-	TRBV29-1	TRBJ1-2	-	TGCAGCGTTGACAGGGACTCTTTCTATGGCTACACCTTC	CSVDRDSFYGYTF
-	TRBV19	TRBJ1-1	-	TGTGCCAGACAACCCCCCGGAGGCGCGGGTACTGAAGCTTTCTTT	CARQPPGGAGTEAFF
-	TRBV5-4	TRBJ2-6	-	TGTGCCAGCAGGGCGGGACAGAGAAGCTCTGGGGCCAACGTCCTGACTTTC	CASRAGQRSSGANVLTF
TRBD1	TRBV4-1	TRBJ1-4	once	TGCGCCAGCAGCCAAGACCGGGACAGGGGGCTGAGGGAAAAACTGTTTTTT	CASSQDRDRGLREKLFF
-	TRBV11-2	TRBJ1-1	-	TGTGCCAGCAGCTTAGATCTGGAGGGCCAAGCTTTCTTT	CASSLDLEGQAFF
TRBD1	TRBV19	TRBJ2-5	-	TGTGCCAGTAGTAAAAACAGGGGGGAGACCCAGTACTTC	CASSKNRGETQYF
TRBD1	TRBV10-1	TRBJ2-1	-	TGCGCCAGCAGTGACACCGGGACAGGGGGCTACAATGAGCAGTTCTTC	CASSDTGTGGYNEQFF
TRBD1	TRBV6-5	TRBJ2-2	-	TGTGCCAGCAGACCCCAGGGGGCGAACACCGGGGAGCTGTTTTTT	CASRPQGANTGELFF
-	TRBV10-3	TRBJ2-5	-	TGTGCCATCACGAGCGGAGAGACCCAGTACTTC	CAITSGETQYF
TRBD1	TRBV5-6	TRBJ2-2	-	TGTGCCAGCAGCTCGGGACAGGGGGCCGGGGAGCTGTTTTTT	CASSSGQGAGELFF
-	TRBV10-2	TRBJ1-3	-	TGCGCCAGCAGTGATATGGGGGGAAAGACTGGAAACACCATATATTTT	CASSDMGGKTGNTIYF
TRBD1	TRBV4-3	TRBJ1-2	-	TGCGCCAGCAGCCAAGGGACCGGGACAGGGGGCTACTATGGCTACACCTTC	CASSQGTGTGGYYGYTF
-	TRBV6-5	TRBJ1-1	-	TGTGCCAGCGTCCTCCAGATGCGGAGTGAAGCTTTCTTT	CASVLQMRSEAFF
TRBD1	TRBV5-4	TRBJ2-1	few	TGTGCCAGCAGTTTCTCGACAGGGTCGGGCAATGAGCAGTTCTTC	CASSFSTGSGNEQFF
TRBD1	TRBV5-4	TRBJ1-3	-	TGTGCCAGCAGCTCGGGACAGCAGTCCTCTGGAAACACCATATATTTT	CASSSGQQSSGNTIYF
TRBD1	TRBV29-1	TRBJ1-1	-	TGCAGCGTTGGACAGGGGGCCTTCACTGAAGCTTTCTTT	CSVGQGAFTEAFF
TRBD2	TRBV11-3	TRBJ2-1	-	TGTGCCAGCAGCTCGGGACCGTCCCTAGCGGGAGTTCCGGATGAGCAGTTCTTC	CASSSGPSLAGVPDEQFF
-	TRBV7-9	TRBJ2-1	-	TGTGCCAGCAGCTTAGCCGGGATCAGGAGCCCTGAGCAGTTCTTC	CASSLAGIRSPEQFF
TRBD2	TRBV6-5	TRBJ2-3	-	TGTGCCAGCCGGGCTGCGGGAGACACAGATACGCAGTATTTT	CASRAAGDTDTQYF
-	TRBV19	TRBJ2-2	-	TGTGCCAGTAGTACCAGTCTTGGCACCGGGGAGCTGTTTTTT	CASSTSLGTGELFF